Shown below are 21 T cell receptor beta chains from a single sample sequenced in a study of blood T cell repertoires in COVID-19 (dated by TCRdb to the early 2020s). Libraries were constructed by the immunoSEQ multiplex PCR assay. TCRdb mirrors the immuneACCESS table, restricted to in-frame sequences. Some clones are absent from its copies; in checked studies, under half trace to an unresolved V gene, and the reason for the others is unknown. Within this sample are more than 200,000 clones, with 80% to 85% of them counted one time only. Roughly 4% of the sample goes to the ten largest clones. Sequenced sample: peripheral blood. The receptors derive from a man aged 60 to 69 with acute or convalescent COVID-19.

The chain has TRBV4-2 and TRBJ2-1, with 11 bases identical to TRBD2. This CDR3 has 17 amino acids. Germline trimming cut 0 bases from V and 8 bases from J; bases unmatched to any gene: 9. Looked up from germline, CDR1 is LGHNA and CDR2 is YNFKEQ. DNA for the CDR3: TGTGCCAGCAGCCAAGAGGCTAGCGGGGGGCTTCTGGATGAGCAGTTCTTC. Translation gives CASSQEASGGLLDEQFF.

This chain links TRBV2 with TRBJ1-5; TRBD1 matches at 8 bases. Per germline, CDR1 SNHLY and CDR2 FYNNEI. There are 15 residues in the CDR3. The V and J ends lost 6 bases and 4 bases, in that order; junction bases with no gene match: 8. The CDR3 DNA sequence: TGTGCCAGCAGAATTCGACAGGGGACAAATCAGCCCCAGCATTTT. It specifies CASRIRQGTNQPQHF.

This chain joins TRBV21-1 and TRBJ2-7; the tabulated D call, TRBD1, remains unverified against the DNA. TRBV21-1 is labeled a pseudogene. The CDR3 covers 15 residues. The CDR3 is CASRDGDRGLYEQYF. The CDR3 DNA reads as TGTGCCAGCAGAGACGGGGACAGGGGGCTCTACGAGCAGTACTTC.

This clone was counted between two and nine times. The V gene is TRBV9, the J gene TRBJ2-1; 7 positions match TRBD2. Looked up from germline, CDR1 is SGDLS and CDR2 is YYNGEE. The CDR3 consists of 15 residues. The trim removed 3 bases at V and 9 bases at J, leaving 12 bases unmatched. CDR3 in amino acids: CASSGLGLVGGEQFF. CDR3 nucleotide sequence: TGTGCCAGCAGCGGACTAGGACTAGTGGGCGGTGAGCAGTTCTTC.

The chain couples TRBV4-1 to TRBJ2-3, with a weak D call TRBD2 (6 bases). CDR1 is MGHRA, CDR2 YSYEKL, per germline. CDR3 length: 14 amino acids. V was clipped by 6 bases and J by 1 base, with 11 bases between them. CDR3 region: CASRSGVGTDTQYF. CDR3 bases: TGCGCCAGCAGATCGGGAGTCGGCACAGATACGCAGTATTTT.

The rearrangement uses TRBV28 and TRBJ2-3, with D unresolved. The CDR3 has 14 residues. The V gene's germline CDR1 is MDHEN and CDR2 SYDVKM. V was pared by 9 bases and J by 0 bases, with 13 bases between. CDR3 region: CASTMLTSTDTQYF. The CDR3 DNA reads TGTGCCAGTACCATGCTCACTAGCACAGATACGCAGTATTTT.

The genes are TRBV15 and TRBJ1-6, with D perhaps matching TRBD1 (6 bases). V lost 0 bases and J 4 bases, leaving 25 bases between the germline ends. Germline CDR1 and CDR2: LNHNV and YYDKDF (reference sequence). The CDR3 is 21 residues long. The DNA for the CDR3 is TGTGCCACCAGCAGAGATGGTACTCGGTCCATGACAGGCTATTATAATTCACCCCTCCACTTT. Protein sequence: CATSRDGTRSMTGYYNSPLHF.

The rearrangement uses TRBV7-9 and TRBJ2-7, with 7 bases aligning to TRBD1. Germline V gives CDR1 SEHNR, CDR2 FQNEAQ (reference sequence). The V gene end was trimmed by 5 bases and the J gene end by 8 bases; junction bases not matched to a gene: 9. CDR3 length: 13 residues. The DNA of the CDR3 is TGTGCCAGCAGCCAGGGACAGCCACTCAAGCAGTACTTC. Translating gives CASSQGQPLKQYF.

The chain couples TRBV5-5 to TRBJ2-5; D is uncertain. Trimming pared 0 bases from V and 3 bases from J, leaving 3 bases between. The CDR3 extends over 12 amino acids. Germline values: CDR1 SGHKS, CDR2 YYEKEE (reference sequence). The CDR3, as DNA: TGTGCCAGCAGCTTGGTCAAAGAGACCCAGTACTTC. Translation gives CASSLVKETQYF.

In regard to this clone: The CDR3 does not close with the conserved phenylalanine or tryptophan, likely indicating a read error. Because the CDR3's place on the DNA is in doubt, the DNA is left out and the CDR3 is given as listed by TCRdb. The chain has TRBV29-1 and TRBJ1-1; TRBD1 reflects the table's D call only, with no check against the DNA. Looked up from germline, CDR1 is SQVTM and CDR2 is ANQGSEA. Ends included, the CDR3 has 14 residues. This CDR3 is CSVSAGTGGPFSLV.

In its sample, this clone was seen once. The chain employs TRBV7-6 and TRBJ2-1; a weak D match, TRBD2 (6 bases). V lost 0 bases to trimming and J lost 12 bases, with 12 bases between them. This CDR3 has 13 amino acids. Germline CDR1 and CDR2: SGHVS and FNYEAQ. CDR3 nucleotide sequence: TGTGCCAGCAGCTTAGCTGAGGAGGGCCGGCAGTTCTTC. Its protein product is CASSLAEEGRQFF. Filled out from reference TRBV7-6 and TRBJ2-1, the complete variable domain reads GAGVSQSPRYKVTKRGQDVALRCDPISGHVSLYWYRQALGQGPEFLTYFNYEAQQDKSGLPNDRFSAERPEGSISTLTIQRTEQRDSAMYRCASSLAEEGRQFFGPGTRLTVL.

This clone has just a few counts. The CDR3 loop is CASSQEDIRGGTGELFF. In DNA form, the CDR3 reads TGTGCCAGCAGCCAAGAAGATATCCGAGGAGGCACCGGGGAGCTGTTTTTT. The chain uses TRBV4-2 and TRBJ2-2; tentatively, D is TRBD2 (5 bases). Germline V gene lookup returns CDR1 LGHNA and CDR2 YNFKEQ. The CDR3 runs to 17 residues. The V end lost 0 bases, the J end lost 4 bases, and 15 bases lay between the germline ends.

The chain recombines TRBV9 with TRBJ2-3; 10 nucleotides line up with TRBD2. This CDR3 has 17 residues. Germline assignment: CDR1 SGDLS and CDR2 YYNGEE. J was trimmed by 5 bases and V by 0 bases; bases with no gene match: 9. CDR3 amino acids: CASSVESLAGAIDTQYF. The DNA of the CDR3 is TGTGCCAGCAGCGTAGAGTCCCTAGCGGGAGCCATAGATACGCAGTATTTT. The whole variable domain, filled in from reference TRBV9 and TRBJ2-3, reads DSGVTQTPKHLITATGQRVTLRCSPRSGDLSVYWYQQSLDQGLQFLIQYYNGEERAKGNILERFSAQQFPDLHSELNLSSLELGDSALYFCASSVESLAGAIDTQYFGPGTRLTVL.

This clone was counted a single time. The chain employs TRBV4-2 and TRBJ2-3, with 7 nucleotides matching TRBD1. Germline V gene lookup returns CDR1 LGHNA and CDR2 YNFKEQ. V dropped 0 bases and J dropped 3; count of bases not matched to a gene: 3. The CDR3 runs 15 residues. In nucleotides, the CDR3 is TGTGCCAGCAGCCAAGAGGACAGGCTAACAGATACGCAGTATTTT. It encodes CASSQEDRLTDTQYF.

The chain carries TRBV29-1 and TRBJ1-1; the match to TRBD1 covers 7 bases. CDR3 length: 13 residues. V trimming: 6 bases; J trimming: 6 bases; junction bases outside the gene matches: 10. Germline V lookup: CDR1 SQVTM, CDR2 ANQGSEA. CDR3 loop: CSVELDRAAEAFF. The DNA for the CDR3 is TGCAGCGTGGAATTAGACAGGGCGGCTGAAGCTTTCTTT.

The rearrangement uses TRBV7-2 and TRBJ1-2, with 11 bases that match TRBD1. The V segment lost 5 bases and the J segment 5 bases; nucleotides outside the gene matches: 7. The CDR3 spans 15 residues. Per germline, CDR1 SGHTA and CDR2 FQGNSA. CDR3 nucleotides: TGTGCCAGCAGCCCGGACAGGGGGCGCGGTTATGGCTACACCTTC. Amino acids: CASSPDRGRGYGYTF.

In its sample, this clone was seen a few times. V is TRBV7-8 and J is TRBJ2-5; maybe TRBD2 (6 bases). From germline, CDR1 is SGHVS and CDR2 FQNEAQ. The ends were cut back, 5 bases at V and 1 base at J, with 14 bases in the middle. CDR3 size: 15 residues. The chain's CDR3 is CASSPLGGPQETQYF. CDR3 nucleotide sequence: TGTGCCAGCAGCCCCCTCGGGGGACCCCAAGAGACCCAGTACTTC.

The V gene is TRBV24-1, the J gene TRBJ2-2; 9 positions agree with TRBD1. J was trimmed by 5 bases and V by 6 bases; bases with no gene match: 3. The CDR3 spans 14 residues. Per the germline V gene, CDR1 is KGHDR and CDR2 is SFDVKD. Here the CDR3 reads CATSRGQGTGELFF. In nucleotides, the CDR3 is TGTGCCACCAGTCGTGGACAGGGGACCGGGGAGCTGTTTTTT.

The chain has TRBV28 and TRBJ2-1, with TRBD2 matching over 8 bases. The CDR3 has 16 residues. CDR1 MDHEN and CDR2 SYDVKM come from the germline V gene. J was trimmed by 4 bases and V by 7 bases; bases with no gene match: 12. The CDR3 spells CASTGTRASSYNEQFF. In nucleotides, the CDR3 is TGTGCCAGCACCGGGACTAGGGCTAGCTCTTACAATGAGCAGTTCTTC.

The J gene is TRBJ2-7, the V gene TRBV4-3, with D perhaps matching TRBD1 (6 bases). Deletions cut 4 bases from V and 3 bases from J, with 16 bases between. The CDR3 length is 15 residues. CDR1 and CDR2 (germline): LGHNA, YSLEER. Written as DNA, the CDR3 is TGCGCCAGCAGCCGGGAGTACGGGACAAACTACGAGCAGTACTTC. Its protein product is CASSREYGTNYEQYF.

The rearrangement links TRBV6-2 or TRBV6-3 to TRBJ1-5, with a possible D match to TRBD1 (5 bases). CDR1 and CDR2 (germline): MNHEY, SVGEGT. V was clipped by 0 bases and J by 9 bases, with 12 bases between them. The CDR3 length is 14 residues. In DNA form, the CDR3 reads TGTGCCAGCAGTTACTCAACAGGCCAGGGGCCCCAGCATTTT. Amino acids: CASSYSTGQGPQHF.